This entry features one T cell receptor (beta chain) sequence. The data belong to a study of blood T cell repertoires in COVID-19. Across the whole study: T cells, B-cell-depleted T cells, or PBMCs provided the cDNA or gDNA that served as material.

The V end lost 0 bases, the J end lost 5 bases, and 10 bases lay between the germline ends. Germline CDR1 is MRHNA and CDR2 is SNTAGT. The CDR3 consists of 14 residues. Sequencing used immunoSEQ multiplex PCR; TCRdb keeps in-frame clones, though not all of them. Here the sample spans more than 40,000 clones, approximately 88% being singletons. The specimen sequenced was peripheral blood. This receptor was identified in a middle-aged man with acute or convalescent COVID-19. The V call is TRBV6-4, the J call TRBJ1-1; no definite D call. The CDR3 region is CASSDSNSWTEAFF. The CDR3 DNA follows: TGTGCCAGCAGTGACTCGAACAGTTGGACTGAAGCTTTCTTT.